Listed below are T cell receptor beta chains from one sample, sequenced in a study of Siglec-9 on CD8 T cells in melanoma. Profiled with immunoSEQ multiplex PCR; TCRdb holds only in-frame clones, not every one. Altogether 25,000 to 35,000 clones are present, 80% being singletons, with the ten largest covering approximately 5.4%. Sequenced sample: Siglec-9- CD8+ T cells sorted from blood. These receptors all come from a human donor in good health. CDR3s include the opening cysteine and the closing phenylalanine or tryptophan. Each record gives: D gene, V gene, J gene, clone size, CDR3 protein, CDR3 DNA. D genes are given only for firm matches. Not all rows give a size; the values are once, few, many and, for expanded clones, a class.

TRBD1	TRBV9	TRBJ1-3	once	CASSAFSGGLNTIYF	TGTGCCAGCAGCGCCTTTTCAGGGGGCTTAAACACCATATATTTT
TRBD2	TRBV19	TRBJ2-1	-	CASSVRLAVPYNEQFF	TGTGCCAGTAGTGTACGACTAGCGGTACCCTACAATGAGCAGTTCTTC
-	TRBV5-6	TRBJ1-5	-	CASSFGFGGVGPQHF	TGTGCCAGCAGCTTCGGTTTTGGTGGTGTGGGGCCCCAGCATTTT
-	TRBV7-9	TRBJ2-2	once	CASSLEGDGGELFF	TGTGCCAGCAGCTTAGAGGGTGATGGCGGGGAGCTGTTTTTT
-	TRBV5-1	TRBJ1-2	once	CASSQESDRNNYGYTF	TGCGCCAGCAGCCAAGAATCAGACCGAAATAACTATGGCTACACCTTC
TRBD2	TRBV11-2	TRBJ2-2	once	CASSSQLAGENTGELFF	TGTGCCAGCAGCAGCCAGCTAGCGGGGGAGAACACCGGGGAGCTGTTTTTT
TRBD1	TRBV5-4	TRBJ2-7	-	CASRVGQGYEQYF	TGTGCCAGCAGAGTCGGACAGGGCTACGAGCAGTACTTC
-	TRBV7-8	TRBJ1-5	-	CASSLEGQFFSNQPQHF	TGTGCCAGCAGCTTAGAAGGGCAGTTCTTTAGCAATCAGCCCCAGCATTTT
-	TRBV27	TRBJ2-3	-	CASSRDRTDTQYF	TGTGCCAGCAGTCGGGACCGCACAGATACGCAGTATTTT
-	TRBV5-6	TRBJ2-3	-	CASSFGTDTQYF	TGTGCCAGCAGCTTCGGCACAGATACGCAGTATTTT
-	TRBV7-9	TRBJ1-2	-	CASSLAAAGGLYGYTF	TGTGCCAGCAGCTTAGCCGCCGCTGGGGGGCTCTATGGCTACACCTTC
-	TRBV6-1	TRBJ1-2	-	CAGRGGGYGYTF	TGTGCCGGCAGAGGGGGGGGCTATGGCTACACCTTC
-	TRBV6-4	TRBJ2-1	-	CASSDSIGNEQFF	TGTGCCAGCAGTGACTCGATCGGGAATGAGCAGTTCTTC
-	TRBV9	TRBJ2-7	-	CASSVGPGGGAGEQYF	TGTGCCAGCAGCGTAGGCCCCGGAGGGGGGGCGGGGGAGCAGTACTTC
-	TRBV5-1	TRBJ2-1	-	CASSPAAPWDNEQFF	TGCGCCAGCAGCCCAGCGGCCCCGTGGGACAATGAGCAGTTCTTC
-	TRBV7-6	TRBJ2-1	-	CASSLRAAESYNEQFF	TGTGCCAGCAGCTTAAGGGCCGCGGAATCCTACAATGAGCAGTTCTTC
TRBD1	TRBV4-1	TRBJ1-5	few	CASSQGAGGMAQHF	TGCGCCAGCAGCCAAGGAGCAGGGGGGATGGCCCAGCATTTT
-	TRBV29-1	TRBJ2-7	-	CSVASPETYEQYF	TGCAGCGTTGCTTCGCCGGAGACCTACGAGCAGTACTTC
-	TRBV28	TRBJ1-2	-	CASTRMSGFPYGYTF	TGTGCCAGCACCCGGATGTCAGGGTTCCCCTATGGCTACACCTTC
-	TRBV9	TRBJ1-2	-	CASSVGSRGYTF	TGTGCCAGCAGCGTGGGGTCGCGGGGCTACACCTTC
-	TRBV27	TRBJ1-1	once	CASSLKGMNTEAFF	TGTGCCAGCAGTTTAAAGGGGATGAACACTGAAGCTTTCTTT
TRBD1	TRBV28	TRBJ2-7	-	CASTLAGQGGYEQYF	TGTGCCAGCACCCTAGCGGGACAGGGGGGATACGAGCAGTACTTC
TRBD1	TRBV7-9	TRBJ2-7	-	CASSSPGTGVGEQYF	TGTGCCAGCAGCTCTCCCGGGACAGGGGTGGGCGAGCAGTACTTC
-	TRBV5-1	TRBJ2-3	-	CASSFSDGATDTQYF	TGCGCCAGCAGCTTTTCAGACGGGGCAACAGATACGCAGTATTTT
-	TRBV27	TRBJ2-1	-	CASSLYRALNEQFF	TGTGCCAGCAGTTTATACCGGGCCCTCAATGAGCAGTTCTTC
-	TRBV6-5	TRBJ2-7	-	CASSYSRGEQYF	TGTGCCAGCAGTTACTCACGGGGCGAGCAGTACTTC
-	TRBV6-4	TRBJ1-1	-	CASSDSSTNTEAFF	TGTGCCAGCAGTGACTCGAGCACGAACACTGAAGCTTTCTTT
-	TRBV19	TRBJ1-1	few	CASSIGRIEAFF	TGTGCCAGTAGTATAGGGCGGATTGAAGCTTTCTTT
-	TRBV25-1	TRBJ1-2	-	CASSERVGGGYGYTF	TGTGCCAGCAGTGAAAGGGTCGGAGGGGGCTATGGCTACACCTTC
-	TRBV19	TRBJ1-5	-	CASSIVGTLGSNQPQHF	TGTGCCAGTAGTATTGTAGGGACATTGGGCAGCAATCAGCCCCAGCATTTT
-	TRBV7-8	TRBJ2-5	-	CASSRIVADQETQYF	TGTGCCAGCAGCCGCATAGTGGCGGACCAAGAGACCCAGTACTTC
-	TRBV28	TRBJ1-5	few	CASSFVYSNQPQHF	TGTGCCAGCAGTTTTGTTTACAGCAATCAGCCCCAGCATTTT
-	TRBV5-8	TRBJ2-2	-	CASSLLSGELFF	TGTGCCAGCAGCTTGTTATCCGGGGAGCTGTTTTTT
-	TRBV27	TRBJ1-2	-	CASTSGFGYTF	TGTGCCAGCACTTCAGGGTTTGGCTACACCTTC
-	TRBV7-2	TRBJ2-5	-	CASSSGLQETQYF	TGTGCCAGCAGCTCTGGACTTCAAGAGACCCAGTACTTC
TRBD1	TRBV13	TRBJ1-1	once	CASSSKGQGWFGTEAFF	TGTGCCAGCAGCTCTAAGGGACAGGGGTGGTTTGGCACTGAAGCTTTCTTT
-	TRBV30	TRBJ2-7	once	CAWSVGQGAPYEQYF	TGTGCCTGGAGTGTAGGCCAAGGGGCCCCCTACGAGCAGTACTTC
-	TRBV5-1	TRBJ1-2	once	CASSLQWNHLGGYTF	TGCGCCAGCAGCTTGCAATGGAATCACTTAGGTGGCTACACCTTC
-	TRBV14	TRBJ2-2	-	CASSPYNTGELFF	TGTGCCAGCAGCCCCTATAACACCGGGGAGCTGTTTTTT
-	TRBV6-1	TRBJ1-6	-	CASSKLSSLHF	TGTGCCAGCAGTAAACTGAGCTCCCTCCACTTT
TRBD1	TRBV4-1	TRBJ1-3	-	CASSQDGGGTGEGNTIYF	TGCGCCAGCAGCCAAGATGGAGGAGGAACAGGGGAAGGAAACACCATATATTTT
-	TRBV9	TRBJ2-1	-	CASSVAGGGYNEQFF	TGTGCCAGCAGCGTAGCCGGGGGAGGTTACAATGAGCAGTTCTTC
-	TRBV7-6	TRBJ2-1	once	CASSLLGAGNEQFF	TGTGCCAGCAGCTTATTAGGGGCGGGTAATGAGCAGTTCTTC
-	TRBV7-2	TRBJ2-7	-	CASSSTYEQYF	TGTGCCAGCAGCTCTACTTACGAGCAGTACTTC
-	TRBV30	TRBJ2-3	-	CAWSIGQSTDTQYF	TGTGCCTGGAGTATTGGACAAAGCACAGATACGCAGTATTTT
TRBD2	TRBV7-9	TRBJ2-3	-	CASSLANSGVTDTQYF	TGTGCCAGCAGCTTAGCGAACAGCGGGGTCACAGATACGCAGTATTTT
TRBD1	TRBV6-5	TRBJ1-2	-	CASSYSLQGAGGYTF	TGTGCCAGCAGTTACTCTCTACAGGGGGCAGGTGGCTACACCTTC
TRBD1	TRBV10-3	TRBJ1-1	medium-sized	CAISEALADRGVGAFF	TGTGCCATCAGTGAGGCGTTGGCGGACAGGGGAGTTGGAGCTTTCTTT
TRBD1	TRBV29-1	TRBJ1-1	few	CSVEAPGGRRNTEAFF	TGCAGCGTTGAAGCCCCAGGGGGCCGGCGGAACACTGAAGCTTTCTTT
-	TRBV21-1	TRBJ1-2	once	CASWGRPTFYGYTF	TGTGCCAGCTGGGGCAGACCCACCTTCTATGGCTACACCTTC
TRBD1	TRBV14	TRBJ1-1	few	CASSQPGTENTEAFF	TGTGCCAGCAGCCAACCAGGGACAGAGAACACTGAAGCTTTCTTT
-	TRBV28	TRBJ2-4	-	CASSSPGNNIQYF	TGTGCCAGCAGTTCGCCCGGGAACAACATTCAGTACTTC
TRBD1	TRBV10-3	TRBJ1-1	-	CATRTGGPNTEAFF	TGTGCCACCCGGACAGGGGGCCCGAACACTGAAGCTTTCTTT